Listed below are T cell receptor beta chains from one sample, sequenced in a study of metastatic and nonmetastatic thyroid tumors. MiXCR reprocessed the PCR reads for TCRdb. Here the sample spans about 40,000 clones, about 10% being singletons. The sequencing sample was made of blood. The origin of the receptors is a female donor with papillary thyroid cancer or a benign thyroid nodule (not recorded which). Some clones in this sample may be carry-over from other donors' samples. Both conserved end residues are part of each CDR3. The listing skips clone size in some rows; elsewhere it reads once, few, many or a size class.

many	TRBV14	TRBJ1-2	CASSRDNYGYTF
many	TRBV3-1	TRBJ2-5	CASSLTPGQAVSETQYF
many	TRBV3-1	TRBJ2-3	CASKREGRTDTQYF
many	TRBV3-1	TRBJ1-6	CASSLQTGTYNSPLHF
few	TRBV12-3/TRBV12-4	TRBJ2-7	CASSFWTVTYEQYF
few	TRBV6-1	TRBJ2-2	CASKKSGWANTGELFF
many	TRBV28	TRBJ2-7	CASSQPGGLVHEQYF
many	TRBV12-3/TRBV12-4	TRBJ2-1	CASSLGLYNEQFF
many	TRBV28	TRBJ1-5	CASSYYRDRRSNQPQHF
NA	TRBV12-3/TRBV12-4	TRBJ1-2	CASSLGGEWNYGYTF
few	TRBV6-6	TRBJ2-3	CASIYTSLAYNPADTQYF
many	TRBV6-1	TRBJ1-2	CASSLLKETGMGGYTF
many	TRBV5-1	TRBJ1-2	CASSPGTDYYGYTF
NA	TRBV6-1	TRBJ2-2	CARTPGSTNTGELFF
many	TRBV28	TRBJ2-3	CASSLRAGTQYF
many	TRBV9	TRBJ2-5	CASSVGAGGGETQYF
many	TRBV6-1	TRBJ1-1	CASIHSRVYTEAFF
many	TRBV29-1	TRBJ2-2	CSVETGNTGELFF
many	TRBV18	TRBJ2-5	CASSHNPWDQETQYF
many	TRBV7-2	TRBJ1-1	CASSFPTLNTEAFF
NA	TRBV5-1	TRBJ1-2	CASSGADRGRNGGYTF
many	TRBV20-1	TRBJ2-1	CSARPRTSGRHEQFF
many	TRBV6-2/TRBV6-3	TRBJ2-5	CATQGSAETQYF
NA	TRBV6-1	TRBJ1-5	CASSERGGEPQHF